The rows below give T cell receptor beta chains drawn from one sample of a study of T cell responses to AZD1222 COVID-19 vaccine. Method: immunoSEQ multiplex PCR; TCRdb's copy keeps in-frame clones and lacks some. Seen here are tens of thousands of clones, roughly 87% observed once, and the top ten hold 5.8%. This specimen consisted of peripheral blood, obtained on day 0 of AZD1222 vaccination. The source of these receptors is an adult in good health. CDR3s include the opening cysteine and the closing phenylalanine or tryptophan. A D gene is named only where the DNA matches it firmly. Part of the rows lack a size; the others show once, few, many or a class for expanded clones.

J: TRBJ1-5; V: TRBV28; D: NA; size: NA; DNA: TGTGCCAGCCAGGGATCCGGCAATCAGCCCCAGCATTTT; CDR3: CASQGSGNQPQHF
J: TRBJ2-1; V: TRBV5-1; D: NA; size: few; DNA: TGCGCCAGCAGCTTGGCCAGCTACGGGAATACGGATGAGCAGTTCTTC; CDR3: CASSLASYGNTDEQFF
J: TRBJ1-2; V: TRBV6-5; D: NA; size: NA; DNA: TGTGCCAGCAGTTCCACAGGGATAGGCTACACCTTC; CDR3: CASSSTGIGYTF
J: TRBJ1-4; V: TRBV28; D: NA; size: NA; DNA: TGTGCCAGCAGTTTGGTTGGGGTAGGAGAAAAACTGTTTTTT; CDR3: CASSLVGVGEKLFF
J: TRBJ2-7; V: TRBV11-2; D: NA; size: NA; DNA: TGTGCCAGCAGCTTAAATGGTGACAGCTCCTACGAGCAGTACTTC; CDR3: CASSLNGDSSYEQYF
J: TRBJ1-5; V: TRBV23-1; D: NA; size: NA; DNA: TGCGCCGCCACAAACAAGGGGGGAGTCGATAGCAATCAGCCCCAGCATTTT; CDR3: CAATNKGGVDSNQPQHF
J: TRBJ2-1; V: TRBV5-1; D: NA; size: once; DNA: TGCGCCAGCCGGGGGCACGACTCGAGTGAGCAGTTCTTC; CDR3: CASRGHDSSEQFF
J: TRBJ2-1; V: TRBV5-4; D: TRBD2; size: NA; DNA: TGTGCCAGCAGCTTGGGGCCAGCGGGAGGGCCTGGCAATGAGCAGTTCTTC; CDR3: CASSLGPAGGPGNEQFF
J: TRBJ1-2; V: TRBV7-9; D: TRBD1; size: NA; DNA: TGTGCCAGCAGCTGGCCCACAGGGGGAGCTAACTATGGCTACACCTTC; CDR3: CASSWPTGGANYGYTF
J: TRBJ2-5; V: TRBV6-2/TRBV6-3; D: NA; size: NA; DNA: TGTGCCAGCAGCTCCCCACTGGAGACCCAGTACTTC; CDR3: CASSSPLETQYF
J: TRBJ1-5; V: TRBV12-3/TRBV12-4; D: NA; size: NA; DNA: TGTGCCAGCAGCCCGAGCATCGGGAAGCCCCAGCATTTT; CDR3: CASSPSIGKPQHF
J: TRBJ2-3; V: TRBV5-1; D: NA; size: once; DNA: TGCGCCAGCAGTCGAGGGCAAGACTACACAGATACGCAGTATTTT; CDR3: CASSRGQDYTDTQYF
J: TRBJ1-2; V: TRBV7-8; D: NA; size: once; DNA: TGTGCCAGCAGCTCCTCCCGGGACACATATTATGGCTACACCTTC; CDR3: CASSSSRDTYYGYTF
J: TRBJ1-6; V: TRBV30; D: TRBD1; size: once; DNA: TGTGCCACCCCGGGACAGGGCAATTCACCCCTCCACTTT; CDR3: CATPGQGNSPLHF
J: TRBJ2-1; V: TRBV28; D: NA; size: NA; DNA: TGTGCCAGCAGCCCGAGGTTAGGGGGAGGCCCACACAATGAGCAGTTCTTC; CDR3: CASSPRLGGGPHNEQFF
J: TRBJ2-1; V: TRBV9; D: NA; size: NA; DNA: TGTGCCAGCAGCCCATTGACTAGTCTCAATGAGCAGTTCTTC; CDR3: CASSPLTSLNEQFF
J: TRBJ2-1; V: TRBV14; D: NA; size: NA; DNA: TGTGCCAGCAGCCAAGATAGGCTATCGCCCAGCTCCTACAATGAGCAGTTCTTC; CDR3: CASSQDRLSPSSYNEQFF